This T cell receptor (beta chain) was profiled in a study of beta chain features in type 1 diabetes. This clone turned up a few times. No antigen is known for it. The ends were cut back, 2 bases at V and 4 bases at J, with 8 bases in the middle. Germline lookup yields CDR1 GTSNPN and CDR2 SVGIG (reference sequence). CDR3 length: 12 amino acids. The whole isolated RNA underwent reverse transcription, so sequencing captured expressed TCRB transcripts. Sequencing used immunoSEQ multiplex PCR; TCRdb keeps in-frame clones, though not all of them. This sample has 250,000 to 300,000 clones; roughly an eighth occur once, and the top ten carry 0.017%. Findings and limits, study-wide: TCRB CDR3 length was moderately but significantly reduced in all four CD4+ subsets of Type 1 diabetes patients.

Each of the CD4+ naive, central memory, regulatory and stem cell-like memory populations was sorted via CD45RO/CCR7/CD25/CD127/CD95/CD27. Once sorted, every population was more than 95% pure. The rearrangement joins TRBV30 to TRBJ1-2; no firm D call. Sequencing was performed on naive CD4+ T cells from blood. The receptor comes from a man younger than 40 with type 1 diabetes. CDR3 nucleotides: TGTGCCTGGAGTCGAGATTCCTATGGCTACACCTTC. Amino acid sequence: CAWSRDSYGYTF. The complete variable domain, with remaining parts taken from reference TRBV30 and TRBJ1-2, reads SQTIHQWPATLVQPVGSPLSLECTVEGTSNPNLYWYRQAAGRGLQLLFYSVGIGQISSEVPQNLSASRPQDRQFILSSKKLLLSDSGFYLCAWSRDSYGYTFGSGTRLTVV.